Following are 2 T cell receptor beta chains from one sample sequenced in a study of blood T cell repertoires in COVID-19. Clones were sequenced by immunoSEQ multiplex PCR, and TCRdb holds only the in-frame ones, with some missing. This sample has a few hundred thousand clones, with around 88% found just once. Sequencing input: peripheral blood. All receptors come from a young woman with COVID-19, enrolled during active disease.

The J gene is TRBJ2-7, the V gene TRBV6-5, with 7 bases identical to TRBD1. V was clipped by 0 bases and J by 4 bases; unmatched bases: 0. CDR1 is MNHEY and CDR2 is SVGAGI in the germline V gene. The CDR3 totals 13 residues. The CDR3 sequence: CASSYSTGYEQYV. DNA for the CDR3: TGTGCCAGCAGTTACTCGACAGGGTACGAGCAGTACGTC.

V usage is TRBV5-1 and J usage is TRBJ1-5; tentative D call: TRBD1 (5 bases). The CDR3 spans 14 residues. The ends were cut back, 3 bases at V and 2 bases at J, with 9 bases in the middle. Germline V lookup: CDR1 SGHRS, CDR2 YFSETQ. The CDR3 bases are TGCGCCAGCAGCTATACAGGAGGCAATCAGCCCCAGCATTTT. This codes for CASSYTGGNQPQHF.